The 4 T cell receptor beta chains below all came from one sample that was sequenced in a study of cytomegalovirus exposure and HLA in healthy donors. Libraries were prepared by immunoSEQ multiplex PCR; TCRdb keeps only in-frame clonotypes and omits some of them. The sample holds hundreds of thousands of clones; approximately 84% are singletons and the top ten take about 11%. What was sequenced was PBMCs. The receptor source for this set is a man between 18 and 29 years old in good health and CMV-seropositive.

The CDR3 spells CASSLDPSNTGELFF. The CDR3 DNA reads TGCGCCAGCAGCTTGGACCCTTCGAACACCGGGGAGCTGTTTTTT. The rearrangement uses TRBV5-1 and TRBJ2-2; no definite D call. This CDR3 spans 15 amino acids. The germline V gene has CDR1 SGHRS and CDR2 YFSETQ. The V end was cut by 0 bases, the J end by 0 bases, with 6 bases between.

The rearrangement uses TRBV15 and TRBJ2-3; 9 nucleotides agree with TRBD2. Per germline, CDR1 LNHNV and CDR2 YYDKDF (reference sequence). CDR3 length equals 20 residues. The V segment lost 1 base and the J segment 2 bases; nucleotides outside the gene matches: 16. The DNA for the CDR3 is TGTGCCACCAGCAGAGCCCGCCGGCGGGAGGGCCTGGGTTACACAGATACGCAGTATTTT. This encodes CATSRARRREGLGYTDTQYF.

The CDR3 DNA follows: TGTGCCAGCAGTGAATCGGTGAACACCGGGGAGCTGTTTTTT. This gives the protein CASSESVNTGELFF. The rearrangement links TRBV2 to TRBJ2-2; D gene uncertain. V was pared by 2 bases and J by 1 base, with 5 bases between. CDR1 and CDR2 from the germline V gene are SNHLY and FYNNEI. CDR3 length equals 14 residues.

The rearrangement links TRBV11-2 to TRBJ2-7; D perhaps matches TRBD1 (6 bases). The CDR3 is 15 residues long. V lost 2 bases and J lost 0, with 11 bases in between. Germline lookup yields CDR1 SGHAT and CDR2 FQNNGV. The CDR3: CASSLSYRDSYEQYF. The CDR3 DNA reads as TGTGCCAGCAGCTTATCCTACAGGGACTCCTACGAGCAGTACTTC.